This T cell receptor beta chain was obtained from a study of shared clonotypes between healthy human individuals. Repertoires were generated with immunoSEQ multiplex PCR, while TCRdb's copy carries only in-frame clones and drops some. The sample yields some 980,000 clones, approximately 80% seen once. The V gene's germline CDR1 is KGHSH and CDR2 LQKENI. V gave up 0 bases and J gave up 7 bases; unmatched junction bases: 11. This CDR3 spans 17 amino acids. This receptor was identified in a man aged 18 to 29 in good health. This chain connects TRBV18 to TRBJ2-1, with 8 bases matching TRBD1. The sample consisted of memory CD4+ T cells sorted from blood. Subset described: CD45RA-negative fraction. The CDR3 sequence: CASSPPIGQGARNEQFF. CDR3 DNA sequence: TGTGCCAGCTCACCACCGATTGGGCAGGGGGCAAGGAATGAGCAGTTCTTC.